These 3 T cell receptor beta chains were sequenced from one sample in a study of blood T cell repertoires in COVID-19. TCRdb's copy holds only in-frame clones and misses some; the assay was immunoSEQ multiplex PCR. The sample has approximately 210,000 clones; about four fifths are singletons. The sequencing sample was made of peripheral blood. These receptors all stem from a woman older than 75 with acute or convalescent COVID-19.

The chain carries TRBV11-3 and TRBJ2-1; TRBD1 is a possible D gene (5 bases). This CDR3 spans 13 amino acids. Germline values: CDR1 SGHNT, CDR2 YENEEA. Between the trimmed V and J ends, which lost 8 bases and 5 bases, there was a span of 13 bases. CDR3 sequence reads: CASGEGANNEQFF. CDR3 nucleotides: TGTGCCAGCGGCGAAGGGGCCAACAATGAGCAGTTCTTC.

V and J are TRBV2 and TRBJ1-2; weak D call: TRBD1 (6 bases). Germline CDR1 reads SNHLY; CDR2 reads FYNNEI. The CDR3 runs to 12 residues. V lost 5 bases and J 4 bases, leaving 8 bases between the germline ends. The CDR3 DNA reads TGTGCCAGCAGTACAGGGCTCTATGGCTACACCTTC. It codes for CASSTGLYGYTF.

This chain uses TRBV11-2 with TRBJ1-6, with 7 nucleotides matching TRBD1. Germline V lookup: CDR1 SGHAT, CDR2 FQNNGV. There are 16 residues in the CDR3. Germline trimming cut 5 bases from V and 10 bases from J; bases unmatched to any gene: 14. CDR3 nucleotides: TGTGCCAGCAGCCGAGCTGACAGGGCACGGGAATCACCCCTCCACTTT. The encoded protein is CASSRADRARESPLHF.